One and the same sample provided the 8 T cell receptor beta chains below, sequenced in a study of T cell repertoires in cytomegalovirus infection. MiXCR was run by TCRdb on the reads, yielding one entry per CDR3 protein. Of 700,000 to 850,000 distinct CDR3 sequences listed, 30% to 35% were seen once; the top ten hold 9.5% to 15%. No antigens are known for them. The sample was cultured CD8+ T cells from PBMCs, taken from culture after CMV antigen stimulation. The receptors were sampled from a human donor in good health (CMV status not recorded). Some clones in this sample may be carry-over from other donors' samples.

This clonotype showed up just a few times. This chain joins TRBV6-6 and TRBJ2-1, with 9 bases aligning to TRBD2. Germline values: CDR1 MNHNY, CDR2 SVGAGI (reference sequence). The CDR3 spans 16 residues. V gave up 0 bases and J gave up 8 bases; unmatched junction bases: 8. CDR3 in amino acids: CASSYSRLAGRDEQFF. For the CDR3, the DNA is TGTGCCAGCAGTTACTCGAGGCTAGCGGGGAGGGATGAGCAGTTCTTC.

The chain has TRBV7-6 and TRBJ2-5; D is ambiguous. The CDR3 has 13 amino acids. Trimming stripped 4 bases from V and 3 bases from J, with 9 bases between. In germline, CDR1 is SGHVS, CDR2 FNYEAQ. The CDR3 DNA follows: TGTGCCAGCAGCTATGCGAGGAAAGAGACCCAGTACTTC. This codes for CASSYARKETQYF.

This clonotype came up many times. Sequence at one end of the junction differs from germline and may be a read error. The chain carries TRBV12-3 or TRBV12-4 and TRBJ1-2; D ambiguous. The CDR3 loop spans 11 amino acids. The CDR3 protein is CASSGGYGYTF. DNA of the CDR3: TGCGCCAGCAGTGGAGGGTACGGCTACACCTTC.

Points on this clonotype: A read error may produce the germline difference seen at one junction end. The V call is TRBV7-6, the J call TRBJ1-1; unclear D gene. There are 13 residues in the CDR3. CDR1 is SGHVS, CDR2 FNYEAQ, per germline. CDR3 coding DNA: TGTGACAGCAGCCTAATGGAGGACACTGAAGCTTTCTTT. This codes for CDSSLMEDTEAFF.

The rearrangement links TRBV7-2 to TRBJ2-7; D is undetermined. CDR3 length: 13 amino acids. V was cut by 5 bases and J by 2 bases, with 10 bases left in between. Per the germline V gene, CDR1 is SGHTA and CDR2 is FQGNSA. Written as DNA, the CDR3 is TGTGCCAGCAGCCTAGACCCAACCTACGAGCAGTACGTC. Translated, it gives CASSLDPTYEQYV.

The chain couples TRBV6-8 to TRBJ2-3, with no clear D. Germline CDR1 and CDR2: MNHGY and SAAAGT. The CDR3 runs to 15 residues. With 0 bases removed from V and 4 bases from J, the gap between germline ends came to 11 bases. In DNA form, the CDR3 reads TGTGCCAGCAGTTACTCGACGAATCGTCCAGATACGCAGTATTTT. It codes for CASSYSTNRPDTQYF.

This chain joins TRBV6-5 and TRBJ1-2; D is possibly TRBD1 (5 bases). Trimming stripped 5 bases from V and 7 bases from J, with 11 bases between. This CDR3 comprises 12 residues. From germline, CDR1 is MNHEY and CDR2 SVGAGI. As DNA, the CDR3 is TGTGCCAGCAGTGCAGGGTTTTTTGGCTACACCTTC. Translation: CASSAGFFGYTF.

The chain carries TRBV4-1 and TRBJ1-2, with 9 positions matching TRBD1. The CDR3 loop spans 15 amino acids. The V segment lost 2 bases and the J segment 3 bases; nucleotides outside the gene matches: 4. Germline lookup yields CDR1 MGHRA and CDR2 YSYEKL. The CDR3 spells CASSQTGTGHYGYTF. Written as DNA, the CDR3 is TGCGCCAGCAGCCAAACTGGGACAGGGCACTATGGCTACACCTTC.